This entry describes one T cell receptor beta chain. Its target is not known. Measured with immunoSEQ multiplex PCR; TCRdb has only the in-frame clones, and not every one. The repertoire consists of 7,500 to 9,500 clones, with 69% occurring once and the leading ten covering 18%. The data stem from a study of brain T cells in children with intractable seizures. Study-level findings and limits: Top 50 brain clonotypes included both public and private clones. Absence of clones before surgery may stem from lower sequencing depth. Patients' HCMV serostatus was unknown; virus specificity rests on CDR3 similarity alone.

Only cases whose brain tissue showed the highest T cell transcript signatures were sequenced. Sample: resected brain tissue, taken at surgery. The clonotype comes from a girl aged 2 to 9 with tuberous sclerosis and intractable seizures.

CDR3 amino acids: CASSIGRGSTGELFF. For the CDR3, the DNA is TGTGCCAGTAGTATAGGACGGGGGAGCACCGGGGAGCTGTTTTTT. The rearrangement links TRBV19 to TRBJ2-2, with D possibly matching TRBD2 (6 bases). Germline loops: CDR1 LNHDA, CDR2 SQIVND (reference sequence). There are 15 residues in the CDR3. V was clipped by 1 base and J by 4 bases, with 10 bases between them.